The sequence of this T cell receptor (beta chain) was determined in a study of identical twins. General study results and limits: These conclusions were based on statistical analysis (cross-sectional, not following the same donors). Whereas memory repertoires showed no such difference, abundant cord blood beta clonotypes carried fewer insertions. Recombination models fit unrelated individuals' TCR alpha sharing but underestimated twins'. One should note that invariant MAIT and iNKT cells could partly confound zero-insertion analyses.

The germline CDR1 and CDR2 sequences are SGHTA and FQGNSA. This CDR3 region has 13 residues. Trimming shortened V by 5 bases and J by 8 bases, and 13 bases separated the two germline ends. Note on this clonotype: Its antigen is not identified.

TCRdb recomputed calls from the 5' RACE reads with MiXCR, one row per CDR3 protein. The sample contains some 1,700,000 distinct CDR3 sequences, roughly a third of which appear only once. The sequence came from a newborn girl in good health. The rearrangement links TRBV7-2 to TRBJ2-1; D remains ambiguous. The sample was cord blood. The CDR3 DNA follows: TGTGCCAGCAGCCAACCGTTTGTCGATGAGCAGTTCTTC. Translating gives CASSQPFVDEQFF.